The clone carrying this T cell receptor (beta chain) showed up just once. The data are from a study of blood T cell repertoires in COVID-19. About the research overall: Sample material is recorded as cDNA or gDNA derived from T cells, B-cell-depleted T cells, or PBMCs.

Germline lookup yields CDR1 MDHEN and CDR2 SYDVKM. Between the trimmed V and J ends, which lost 5 bases and 0 bases, there was a span of 17 bases. This CDR3 has 17 amino acids. Method: immunoSEQ multiplex PCR; TCRdb's copy keeps in-frame clones and lacks some. The table has about 180,000 clones, roughly 87% seen once. The chain employs TRBV28 and TRBJ1-5, with D possibly being TRBD1 (6 bases). The TCR was taken from a woman between 45 and 65 years old with acute or convalescent COVID-19. The sample comprised peripheral blood. The CDR3 is CASSPPPGVHSNQPQHF. The CDR3 DNA sequence: TGTGCCAGCAGTCCCCCCCCAGGGGTTCATAGCAATCAGCCCCAGCATTTT.